This is a list of T cell receptor beta chains from one sample in a study of beta chain features in type 1 diabetes. Data came from immunoSEQ multiplex PCR; TCRdb stores just in-frame clones and leaves some out. The data contain under 800,000 clones, around 15% of them singletons. The sample consisted of naive CD4+ T cells from blood. The source is a man between 18 and 29 years old in good health. Each CDR3 is given with its conserved first and last residue. D genes are given only for firm matches. For some rows the clone size is stated as once, few or many, or as a class when expanded; others skip it.

V gene,J gene,clone size,D gene,CDR3 DNA,CDR3 protein
TRBV7-2,TRBJ1-4,NA,TRBD1,TGTGCCAGCAGCCCGCGACAGGGACCTAATGAAAAACTGTTTTTT,CASSPRQGPNEKLFF
TRBV9,TRBJ1-3,few,NA,TGTGCCAGCAGCGTAGTTCCCCGCGACAGGAACTCTGGAAACACCATATATTTT,CASSVVPRDRNSGNTIYF
TRBV5-4,TRBJ2-5,NA,TRBD1,TGTGCCAGCAGCTTGGCCAATGGACAGGGGTTTGGGACCCAGTACTTC,CASSLANGQGFGTQYF
TRBV19,TRBJ2-7,NA,NA,TGTGCCAGTAGAACTTCTGACCGCAGTTCCTACGAGCAGTACTTC,CASRTSDRSSYEQYF
TRBV12-5,TRBJ1-2,NA,NA,TGTGCTAGTGCCCCGGACAGCCCCTATGGCTACACCTTC,CASAPDSPYGYTF
TRBV30,TRBJ1-1,few,NA,TGTGCCTGGAGTGTCCAGGGGAACACTGAAGCTTTCTTT,CAWSVQGNTEAFF
TRBV5-1,TRBJ2-5,NA,NA,TGCGCCAGCAACCGGGGGCTCGGACAGGCAGCAAACCAGTACTTC,CASNRGLGQAANQYF
TRBV9,TRBJ1-2,NA,TRBD1,TGTGCCAGCAAACCCGGTGTGGACAGGGCTAACTATGGCTACACCTTC,CASKPGVDRANYGYTF
TRBV4-3,TRBJ1-2,NA,NA,TGCGCCAGCAGCCAAGATTACGTTTCTAACTATGGCTACACCTTC,CASSQDYVSNYGYTF
TRBV29-1,TRBJ2-1,few,TRBD1,TGCAGCTCTGACAGGGGGAACAATGAGCAGTTCTTC,CSSDRGNNEQFF
TRBV7-2,TRBJ1-1,NA,NA,TGTGCCAGCAGCGAAGTAGGGGGAGCGAACACTGAAGCTTTCTTT,CASSEVGGANTEAFF
TRBV28,TRBJ1-2,few,NA,TGTGCCAGCAGTTTATTGTTCTTGATGGGTGGCTACACCTTC,CASSLLFLMGGYTF
TRBV28,TRBJ1-2,NA,NA,TGTGCCAGCAGTTTAGTCAGGGCCTATGGCTACACCTTC,CASSLVRAYGYTF
TRBV9,TRBJ1-2,few,NA,TGTGCCAGCAGTCCCCGGGACCGATCTAACTATGGCTACACCTTC,CASSPRDRSNYGYTF
TRBV5-1,TRBJ2-1,few,TRBD1,TGCGCCAGCAGCTTGGTGGGACAGCCTTACAATGAGCAGTTCTTC,CASSLVGQPYNEQFF
TRBV11-2,TRBJ2-3,few,NA,TGTGCCAGCAGCCCCCTACCCACAGATACGCAGTATTTT,CASSPLPTDTQYF
TRBV5-4,TRBJ2-1,NA,NA,TGTGCCAGCAGCTTGGAGTGGCGTGAGCAGTTCTTC,CASSLEWREQFF
TRBV11-3,TRBJ2-3,few,TRBD2,TGTGCCAGCAGCTTAGGGACTAGCGGGAGAAGTGGCACAGATACGCAGTATTTT,CASSLGTSGRSGTDTQYF
TRBV7-9,TRBJ2-3,NA,TRBD1,TGTGCCAGCAGCTCCTTCCGGGACAGGGCAGATACGCAGTATTTT,CASSSFRDRADTQYF
TRBV5-1,TRBJ2-5,NA,NA,TGCGCCAGCAGCTTGGACAGGGGAGGCCAAGAGACCCAGTACTTC,CASSLDRGGQETQYF
TRBV7-2,TRBJ2-5,few,TRBD1,TGTGCCAGCAGCCCCCAGACAGGGCAAGAGACCCAGTACTTC,CASSPQTGQETQYF
TRBV5-1,TRBJ2-1,NA,NA,TGCGCCAGCAGCAATGGCTCACTTTACTACAATGAGCAGTTCTTC,CASSNGSLYYNEQFF
TRBV30,TRBJ1-2,NA,NA,TGTGCCTGGACCAGGACAGCGTATGATGGCTACACCTTC,CAWTRTAYDGYTF
TRBV28,TRBJ2-3,few,NA,TGTGCCAGCATTAAGGGGCTAGGCATTGATACGCAGTATTTT,CASIKGLGIDTQYF
TRBV7-2,TRBJ2-5,few,NA,TGTGCCAGCAGCTTTAGGAGGTCCCAAGAGACCCAGTACTTC,CASSFRRSQETQYF
TRBV6-5,TRBJ2-3,few,TRBD2,TGTGCCAGCAGGACCCCCGGGGGGGATACGCAGTATTTT,CASRTPGGDTQYF
TRBV6-5,TRBJ2-1,NA,NA,TGTGCCAGCAGTTATTTTACGAATGAGCAGTTCTTC,CASSYFTNEQFF
TRBV5-1,TRBJ2-4,NA,NA,TGCGCCAGCAGCTTCAACACAGGCCCCTTGGGGTTGCAGTACTTC,CASSFNTGPLGLQYF
TRBV7-6,TRBJ2-1,NA,NA,TGTGCCAGCAGCTTAGGGCAGGACAATGAGCAGTTCTTC,CASSLGQDNEQFF
TRBV7-2,TRBJ2-7,NA,NA,TGTGCCAGCAGCTTAGACAGGGCCGCTCTTTACGAGCAGTACTTC,CASSLDRAALYEQYF
TRBV25-1,TRBJ1-5,NA,NA,TGTGCCAGCTCGAATGGATATAGCAATCAGCCCCAGCATTTT,CASSNGYSNQPQHF
TRBV6-1,TRBJ1-5,NA,NA,TGTGCCAGCAGTGAAAGGGAGGATCAGCCCCAGCATTTT,CASSEREDQPQHF
TRBV5-4,TRBJ2-7,few,NA,TGTGCCAGCAGCCTCCTCGGCCACAACTCCGAGCAGTACTTC,CASSLLGHNSEQYF
TRBV7-2,TRBJ2-3,few,NA,TGTGCCAGCAGCTTAGTTCGGAACTTGGGGAATACGCAGTATTTT,CASSLVRNLGNTQYF
TRBV6-5,TRBJ1-4,NA,NA,TGTGCCAGCACCGACCTGGCTGTGGAAAAACTGTTTTTT,CASTDLAVEKLFF
TRBV7-2,TRBJ1-1,NA,NA,TGTGCCAGCAACCTGGACAGGAACACTGAAGCTTTCTTT,CASNLDRNTEAFF
TRBV6-5,TRBJ2-7,NA,NA,TGTGCCAGCAGTCAAGGGGGAATTTCCCGCGAGCAGTACTTC,CASSQGGISREQYF
TRBV30,TRBJ1-5,few,NA,TGTGCCTGGAGCCTCGACTTGGGGCCCCAGCATTTT,CAWSLDLGPQHF
TRBV7-9,TRBJ2-5,few,NA,TGTGCCAGCAGCCTCAATGGCAGGGGAGAGACCCAGTACTTC,CASSLNGRGETQYF
TRBV4-1,TRBJ1-2,once,NA,TGCGCCAGCAGCCAAGTACAGGGTGCCTACGGCTACACCTTC,CASSQVQGAYGYTF
TRBV4-3,TRBJ1-1,NA,TRBD1,TGCGCCAGCAGCCAAGGGACAGGGGGCGTGCTCACTGAAGCTTTCTTT,CASSQGTGGVLTEAFF
TRBV2,TRBJ2-5,NA,TRBD2,TGTGCCAGCAGTGCTACTAGCGGGTACTTAGAGACCCAGTACTTC,CASSATSGYLETQYF
TRBV7-9,TRBJ1-2,few,TRBD1,TGTGCCAGCAGCTTCATCCGGGACAGGACGGGTGGCTACACCTTC,CASSFIRDRTGGYTF
TRBV7-2,TRBJ2-1,NA,NA,TGTGCCAGCCGGACGTCTCCCTACAATGAGCAGTTCTTC,CASRTSPYNEQFF
TRBV9,TRBJ2-1,NA,TRBD2,TGTGCCAGCAGCCTCCAAGGGACTAGCGGGAGGCATGAGCAGTTCTTC,CASSLQGTSGRHEQFF
TRBV7-3,TRBJ2-3,few,NA,TGTGCCAGCACCCTGGTCACAGATACGCAGTATTTT,CASTLVTDTQYF
TRBV23-1,TRBJ1-4,many,NA,TGCGCCAGCAGTGAGGAGGAAACTAATGAAAAACTGTTTTTT,CASSEEETNEKLFF
TRBV6-6,TRBJ2-5,NA,NA,TGTGCCAGCAGTCGGCCCGGGACAAAAGAGACCCAGTACTTC,CASSRPGTKETQYF
TRBV2,TRBJ2-3,few,NA,TGTGCCAGCAGGCCCAGGCTGCTCAGGGATACGCAGTATTTT,CASRPRLLRDTQYF
TRBV7-9,TRBJ2-4,NA,TRBD2,TGTGCCAGCAGCGCGGGAGTTATAGCCAAAAACATTCAGTACTTC,CASSAGVIAKNIQYF
TRBV5-1,TRBJ2-1,NA,NA,TGCGCCAGCAGCTCCGAAGGAAATGAGCAGTTCTTC,CASSSEGNEQFF
TRBV7-2,TRBJ2-7,few,NA,TGTGCCAGCAGCTTATCGAGCGGATACGAGCAGTACTTC,CASSLSSGYEQYF
TRBV2,TRBJ1-4,NA,TRBD1,TGTGCCAGCAGTGAACAGGGGGCTCCAACTAATGAAAAACTGTTTTTT,CASSEQGAPTNEKLFF
TRBV7-3,TRBJ2-4,NA,NA,TGTGCCAGCAGACCGACGGGGTGGGCCAAAAACATTCAGTACTTC,CASRPTGWAKNIQYF
TRBV6-5,TRBJ2-7,NA,NA,TGTGCCAGCAGTTACGGCAGGGGGGTCTACGAGCAGTACTTC,CASSYGRGVYEQYF
TRBV6-5,TRBJ1-1,NA,NA,TGTGCCACCCGATGGAGCTTGAACACTGAAGCTTTCTTT,CATRWSLNTEAFF
TRBV18,TRBJ1-2,NA,NA,TGTGCCAGCTCACCCCTTGTGGGACCCAGTTATGGCTACACCTTC,CASSPLVGPSYGYTF
TRBV19,TRBJ2-1,NA,TRBD2,TGTGCCAGTAGACCAGTAGCGGGAGGATCCTACAATGAGCAGTTCTTC,CASRPVAGGSYNEQFF
TRBV6-6,TRBJ2-7,NA,NA,TGTGCCAGCAGTAAACCAGGGTCGGCTACTACTGAGCAGTACTTC,CASSKPGSATTEQYF
TRBV11-3,TRBJ2-1,few,NA,TGTGCCAGCAGCTTAGAAGGCAGGCCCATGGATGAGCAGTTCTTC,CASSLEGRPMDEQFF